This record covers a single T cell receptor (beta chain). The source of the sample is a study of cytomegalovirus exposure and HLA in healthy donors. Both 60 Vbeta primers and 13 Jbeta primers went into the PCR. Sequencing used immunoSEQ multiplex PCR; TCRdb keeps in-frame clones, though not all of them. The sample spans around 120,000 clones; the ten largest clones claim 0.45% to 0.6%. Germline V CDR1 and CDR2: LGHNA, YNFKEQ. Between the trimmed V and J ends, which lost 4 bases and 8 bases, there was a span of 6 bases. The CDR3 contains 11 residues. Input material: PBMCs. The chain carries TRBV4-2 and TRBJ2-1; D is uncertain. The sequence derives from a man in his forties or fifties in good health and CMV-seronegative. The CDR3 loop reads CASSRSDEQFF. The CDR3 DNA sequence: TGTGCCAGCAGCCGGAGCGATGAGCAGTTCTTC.